The 24 T cell receptor beta chains in this list originate from one sample, sequenced in a study of blood T cell repertoires in COVID-19. The repertoire was sequenced with immunoSEQ multiplex PCR; TCRdb's copy has only in-frame clones and lacks some. The sample consists of about 250,000 clones, more than 75% of them appearing once. The specimen was peripheral blood. The receptor source for this set is a woman of 80 years or more with COVID-19, enrolled during active disease.

V usage is TRBV12-3 or TRBV12-4 and J usage is TRBJ2-5, with D maybe TRBD1 (6 bases). Trimming pared 6 bases from V and 5 bases from J, leaving 13 bases between. CDR3 size: 13 residues. CDR3 sequence reads: CASSFLGAETQYF. Written as DNA, the CDR3 is TGTGCCAGCAGCTTCTTGGGGGCGGAGACCCAGTACTTC.

This chain joins TRBV18 and TRBJ2-7, with 9 bases identical to TRBD2. The germline V gene has CDR1 KGHSH and CDR2 LQKENI. V shed 1 base and J 5 bases; nucleotides not matched to a gene: 9. This CDR3 is built from 16 residues. CDR3 in amino acids: CASSPLGGGGNDEQYF. The CDR3 region has the DNA TGTGCCAGCTCACCACTCGGCGGGGGGGGGAATGACGAGCAGTACTTC.

The gene calls are TRBV9 and TRBJ2-1; D may be TRBD1 (6 bases). V lost 0 bases to trimming and J lost 1 base, with 8 bases between them. This CDR3 comprises 15 residues. Germline lookup yields CDR1 SGDLS and CDR2 YYNGEE. For the CDR3, the DNA is TGTGCCAGCAGCGTAGAGGGGGAGTCCTACAATGAGCAGTTCTTC. This sequence encodes CASSVEGESYNEQFF.

The chain uses TRBV3-1 (or the pseudogene TRBV3-2) and TRBJ1-4, with D maybe TRBD1 (5 bases). Trimming removed 4 bases at V and 7 bases at J, with 10 bases between. Per the germline V gene, CDR1 is LGHDT and CDR2 is YNNKEL (reference sequence). The CDR3 is 13 residues long. The CDR3 is CASSRGLLEKLFF. The CDR3 coding sequence is TGTGCCAGCAGCCGGGGCTTACTTGAAAAACTGTTTTTT.

This clone came up once. The rearrangement joins TRBV5-1 to TRBJ2-6; 7 bases line up with TRBD1. The CDR3 length is 16 residues. V dropped 0 bases and J dropped 2; count of bases not matched to a gene: 2. The V gene's germline CDR1 is SGHRS and CDR2 YFSETQ. The CDR3 DNA follows: TGCGCCAGCAGCTTGGGACAGGGAGCTGGGGCCAACGTCCTGACTTTC. Encoded protein: CASSLGQGAGANVLTF.

The rearrangement joins TRBV19 to TRBJ1-5; D unresolved. The germline V gene has CDR1 LNHDA and CDR2 SQIVND (reference sequence). The CDR3 consists of 15 residues. Trimming took 8 bases from V and 1 from J, leaving 15 bases between them. The CDR3 nucleotides are TGTGCCAGTCTTCGGTCGAGTGCAAGCAATCAGCCCCAGCATTTT. Translating it yields CASLRSSASNQPQHF. Using reference TRBV19 and TRBJ1-5 for the parts outside the CDR3, the full variable domain is DGGITQSPKYLFRKEGQNVTLSCEQNLNHDAMYWYRQDPGQGLRLIYYSQIVNDFQKGDIAEGYSVSREKKESFPLTVTSAQKNPTAFYLCASLRSSASNQPQHFGDGTRLSIL.

This clone was found once. The V call is TRBV11-2, the J call TRBJ1-5; D possibly corresponds to TRBD1 (6 bases). Trimming cost V 2 bases and J 5 bases, with 16 bases left between them. This CDR3 has 16 amino acids. CDR1 and CDR2 (germline): SGHAT, FQNNGV. DNA of the CDR3: TGTGCCAGCAGCTTAATAAGGACAGTATCTGATCAGCCCCAGCATTTT. This gives the protein CASSLIRTVSDQPQHF.

The gene calls are TRBV18 and TRBJ1-5, with 8 bases aligning to TRBD1. CDR1 is KGHSH and CDR2 is LQKENI in the germline V gene. The CDR3 extends over 17 amino acids. V was pared by 3 bases and J by 3 bases, with 10 bases of the junction left unmatched. The CDR3 sequence: CASSPSPGTGFNQPQHF. CDR3 nucleotides: TGTGCCAGCTCACCCTCCCCCGGGACAGGTTTCAATCAGCCCCAGCATTTT.

J is TRBJ2-2 and V is TRBV6-6, with 9 positions matching TRBD1. Trimming cost V 4 bases and J 5 bases; bases outside gene matches: 8. This CDR3 has 16 amino acids. Germline V gene data show CDR1 as MNHNY and CDR2 as SVGAGI (reference sequence). CDR3 DNA sequence: TGTGCCAGCAGTTCGTTCGGACAGGGGACGACCGGGGAGCTGTTTTTT. Translation gives CASSSFGQGTTGELFF.

This chain joins TRBV6-6 and TRBJ2-7; tentatively, D is TRBD1 (5 bases). In germline, CDR1 is MNHNY, CDR2 SVGAGI (reference sequence). The CDR3 loop spans 12 amino acids. The ends were cut back, 6 bases at V and 3 bases at J, with 9 bases in the middle. CDR3 sequence reads: CASREDSYEQYF. In DNA, the CDR3 is TGTGCCAGCAGGGAAGACAGCTACGAGCAGTACTTC.

This clone showed up just a few times. The chain combines TRBV9 with TRBJ2-2, with TRBD1 matching 8 bases. V was pared by 3 bases and J by 5 bases, with 6 bases of the junction left unmatched. Germline V gene lookup returns CDR1 SGDLS and CDR2 YYNGEE. This CDR3 contains 15 residues. The CDR3 nucleotides are TGTGCCAGCAGCGCGACAGGGGCCGGAACCGGGGAGCTGTTTTTT. It yields the protein CASSATGAGTGELFF. The full variable domain, rest sourced from reference TRBV9 and TRBJ2-2, is DSGVTQTPKHLITATGQRVTLRCSPRSGDLSVYWYQQSLDQGLQFLIQYYNGEERAKGNILERFSAQQFPDLHSELNLSSLELGDSALYFCASSATGAGTGELFFGEGSRLTVL.

V usage is TRBV27 and J usage is TRBJ1-2; 9 positions agree with TRBD1. V was pared by 4 bases and J by 3 bases, with 6 bases of the junction left unmatched. Germline-derived CDR1 and CDR2 are MNHEY and SMNVEV (reference sequence). CDR3 size: 15 residues. The CDR3 here is CASSSQGAQDYGYTF. In DNA, the CDR3 is TGTGCCAGCAGTTCACAGGGGGCGCAGGACTATGGCTACACCTTC.

The rearrangement joins TRBV3-1 (or the pseudogene TRBV3-2) to TRBJ1-4, with 7 bases identical to TRBD1. The length of the CDR3 is 13 residues. Germline V lookup: CDR1 LGHDT, CDR2 YNNKEL (reference sequence). J was trimmed by 6 bases and V by 6 bases; bases with no gene match: 4. CDR3 nucleotide sequence: TGTGCCAGCAGGGGGCAGGGGGATGAAAAACTGTTTTTT. It codes for CASRGQGDEKLFF.

V usage is TRBV7-8 and J usage is TRBJ2-7; D not resolved. Germline CDR1 and CDR2: SGHVS and FQNEAQ. The V gene lost 1 base and the J gene lost 0 bases, with 13 bases spanning the gap. This CDR3 spans 16 amino acids. CDR3 nucleotide sequence: TGTGCCAGCAGCTTAGAGTCCCCAGGTAGCTCCTACGAGCAGTACTTC. Its translation is CASSLESPGSSYEQYF.

The V and J genes are TRBV7-9 and TRBJ2-7; TRBD1 might be the D (5 bases). V dropped 1 base and J dropped 5 bases, with 15 bases sitting between them. This CDR3 has 15 residues. Per the germline V gene, CDR1 is SEHNR and CDR2 is FQNEAQ (reference sequence). The CDR3 loop reads CASSLGDSRVHEQYF. For the CDR3, the DNA is TGTGCCAGCAGCTTAGGAGATTCCAGGGTCCACGAGCAGTACTTC.

Regarding this clone: The same CDR3 arises from other DNA sequences in this sample as well. V and J are TRBV6-1 and TRBJ1-1; D is perhaps TRBD1 (6 bases). Germline CDR1 and CDR2: MNHNS and SASEGT. Trimming removed 1 base from V and 3 bases from J, with 9 bases in between. The CDR3 spans 14 residues. CDR3 in DNA: TGTGCCAGCAGTGAAGGGCAGGGGTACACTGAAGCTTTCTTT. Protein product: CASSEGQGYTEAFF.

Concerning this clone: Different DNA sequences within this sample yield the same CDR3. The genes are TRBV27 and TRBJ1-5; TRBD1 aligns across 11 bases. Trimming took 2 bases from V and 3 from J; bases not matched to a gene: 0. The CDR3 extends over 15 amino acids. The V gene's germline CDR1 is MNHEY and CDR2 SMNVEV (reference sequence). The CDR3 region is CASSLGQGANQPQHF. In DNA, the CDR3 is TGTGCCAGCAGTTTAGGACAGGGGGCCAATCAGCCCCAGCATTTT.

Concerning this clone: Other nucleotide sequences from this sample produce the same CDR3. The rearrangement joins TRBV3-1 (or the pseudogene TRBV3-2) to TRBJ2-5, with unresolved D. With 1 base removed from V and 4 bases from J, the gap between germline ends came to 4 bases. The length of the CDR3 is 12 residues. Germline CDR1 LGHDT, CDR2 YNNKEL (reference sequence). The CDR3 coding sequence is TGTGCCAGCAGCCAAGCAGGAGAGACCCAGTACTTC. Its protein product is CASSQAGETQYF.

Remarks on this clone: The sample has other DNA sequences that encode this CDR3 too. This sequence joins TRBV30 and TRBJ2-7, with a tentative D call TRBD2 (6 bases). The CDR3 length is 11 residues. Germline V lookup: CDR1 GTSNPN, CDR2 SVGIG (reference sequence). CDR3 residues: CAPGTYYEQYV. Written as DNA, the CDR3 is TGTGCCCCCGGGACTTACTACGAACAGTACGTC.

This clone appeared a single time. The CDR3 spells CASSKVTRDSSYEQYF. The CDR3, as DNA: TGTGCCAGCAGCAAAGTTACCCGGGACAGCTCCTACGAGCAGTACTTC. The chain has TRBV5-4 and TRBJ2-7; TRBD1 matches 7 bases. The CDR3 runs to 16 residues. The germline V gene has CDR1 SGHNT and CDR2 YYREEE (reference sequence). The J segment lost 0 bases and the V segment lost 4 bases, leaving 10 bases of the junction unmatched.

The rearrangement joins TRBV5-1 to TRBJ2-5, with D perhaps matching TRBD1 (5 bases). Trimming left V 4 bases short and J 5 bases short, with 15 bases between. Per germline, CDR1 SGHRS and CDR2 YFSETQ. There are 14 residues in the CDR3. CDR3 DNA: TGCGCCAGCAGCATATCAGGGATTCGGGAGACCCAGTACTTC. Translating gives CASSISGIRETQYF.

Remarks on this clone: Distinct nucleotide sequences in the sample also encode this CDR3. The chain combines TRBV11-2 with TRBJ1-1, with 11 bases aligning to TRBD1. Germline CDR1 and CDR2: SGHAT and FQNNGV. The CDR3 length is 14 residues. Germline trimming cut 5 bases from V and 6 bases from J; bases unmatched to any gene: 5. CDR3 coding DNA: TGTGCCAGCAGCCCGGGACAGGGGGTCGCTGAAGCTTTCTTT. Amino acid sequence: CASSPGQGVAEAFF.

Concerning this clone itself: The sample contains more than one DNA sequence encoding this CDR3. V usage is TRBV5-1 and J usage is TRBJ1-1; D may be TRBD1 (6 bases). Germline-derived CDR1 and CDR2 are SGHRS and YFSETQ. Trimming left V 0 bases short and J 5 bases short, with 11 bases between. This CDR3 spans 14 amino acids. The CDR3 DNA reads TGCGCCAGCAGCTTGGGGGGGGGCGGGACTGAAGCTTTCTTT. Its protein is CASSLGGGGTEAFF.

The chain combines TRBV27 with TRBJ1-5, with a weak D call TRBD1 (5 bases). V lost 6 bases, J lost 1 base, and 16 bases lay in between. This CDR3 comprises 16 residues. Germline CDR1 MNHEY, CDR2 SMNVEV (reference sequence). The CDR3 DNA reads TGTGCCAGCAGACGGGACTTTTTGGAAAGCAATCAGCCCCAGCATTTT. Its protein product is CASRRDFLESNQPQHF.